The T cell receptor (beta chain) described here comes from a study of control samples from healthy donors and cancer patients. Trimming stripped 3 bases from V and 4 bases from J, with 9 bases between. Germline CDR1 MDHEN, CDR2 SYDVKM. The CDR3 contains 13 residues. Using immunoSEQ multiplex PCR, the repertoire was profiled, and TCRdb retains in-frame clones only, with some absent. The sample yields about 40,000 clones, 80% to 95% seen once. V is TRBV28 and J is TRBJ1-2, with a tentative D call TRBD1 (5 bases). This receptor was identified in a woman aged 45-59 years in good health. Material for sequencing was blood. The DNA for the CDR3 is TGTGCCAGCAGTTTGGCGGGACCCTATGGCTACACCTTC. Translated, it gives CASSLAGPYGYTF.